This TCR beta chain is from a study of shared clonotypes between healthy human individuals. The naive CD8 population came from CD45RO-negative cells selected for CCR7, without terminally differentiated effector memory CD45RA+ cells. About this clone itself: Its antigen remains unidentified.

There are 14 residues in the CDR3. V shed 0 bases and J 1 base; nucleotides not matched to a gene: 0. CDR1 and CDR2 from the germline V gene are ENHRY and SYGVKD. General observations from the study: Non-shared clonotypes had lower generation probabilities than those shared by all four donors.

The data were produced by immunoSEQ multiplex PCR, yet TCRdb's version contains in-frame clones alone and is incomplete. The sample has 800,000 or so clones, around 96% seen once; the top ten hold less than 0.25%. V usage is TRBV10-3 and J usage is TRBJ2-7; TRBD2 matches 7 bases. This clonotype was obtained from a man aged 25-45 years in good health. Sequencing input: naive CD8+ T cells sorted from blood. The DNA of the CDR3 is TGTGCCATCAGTGAGTCGGGAGGGTCCTACGAGCAGTACTTC. It encodes CAISESGGSYEQYF.